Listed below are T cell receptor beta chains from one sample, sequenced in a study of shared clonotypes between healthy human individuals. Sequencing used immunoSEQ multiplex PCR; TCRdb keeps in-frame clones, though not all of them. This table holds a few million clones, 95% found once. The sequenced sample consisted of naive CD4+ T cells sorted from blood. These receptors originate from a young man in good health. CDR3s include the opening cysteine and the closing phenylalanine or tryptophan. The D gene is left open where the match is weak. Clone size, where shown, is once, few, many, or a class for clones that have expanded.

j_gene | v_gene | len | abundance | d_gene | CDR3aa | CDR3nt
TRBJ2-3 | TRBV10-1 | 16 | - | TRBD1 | CASSESRTGYTDTQYF | TGCGCCAGCAGTGAGTCCAGGACAGGCTACACAGATACGCAGTATTTT
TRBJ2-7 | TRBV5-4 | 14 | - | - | CASSPGPETYEQYF | TGTGCCAGCAGCCCTGGGCCGGAGACCTACGAGCAGTACTTC
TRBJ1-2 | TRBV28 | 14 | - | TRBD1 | CASRFDRGAYGYTF | TGTGCCAGCAGATTTGACAGGGGAGCCTATGGCTACACCTTC
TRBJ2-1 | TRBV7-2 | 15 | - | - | CASSPSGGDYNEQFF | TGTGCCAGCAGCCCCTCTGGCGGGGATTACAATGAGCAGTTCTTC
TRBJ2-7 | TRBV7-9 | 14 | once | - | CASSLGAVAYEQYF | TGTGCCAGCAGCTTAGGGGCAGTGGCCTACGAGCAGTACTTC
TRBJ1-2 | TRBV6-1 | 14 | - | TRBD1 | CASSLGQGGGGYTF | TGTGCCAGCAGTCTAGGACAGGGGGGTGGTGGCTACACCTTC
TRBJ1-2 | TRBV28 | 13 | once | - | CASSSGDTYGYTF | TGTGCCAGCAGCTCAGGGGACACCTATGGCTACACCTTC
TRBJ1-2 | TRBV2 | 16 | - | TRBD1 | CASSRVVGQGVRGYTF | TGTGCCAGCAGCAGAGTTGTCGGACAGGGGGTTCGTGGCTACACCTTC
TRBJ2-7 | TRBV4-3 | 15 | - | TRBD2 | CASSQGTNAAYEQYF | TGCGCCAGCAGCCAGGGGACTAATGCAGCCTACGAGCAGTACTTC
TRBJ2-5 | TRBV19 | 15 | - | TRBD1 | CASSMGQGRTETQYF | TGTGCCAGTAGTATGGGACAGGGAAGGACGGAGACCCAGTACTTC
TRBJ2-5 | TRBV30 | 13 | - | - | CAWSGGPQETQYF | TGTGCCTGGAGCGGGGGGCCCCAAGAGACCCAGTACTTC
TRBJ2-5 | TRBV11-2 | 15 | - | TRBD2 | CASSSFRGLAETQYF | TGTGCCAGCAGCTCGTTCAGGGGACTAGCGGAGACCCAGTACTTC
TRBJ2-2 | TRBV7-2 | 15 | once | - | CASSLGGTLTGELFF | TGTGCCAGCAGCTTAGGTGGGACTCTCACCGGGGAGCTGTTTTTT
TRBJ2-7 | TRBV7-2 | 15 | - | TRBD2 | CASSPQGTSGYEQYF | TGTGCCAGCAGCCCTCAAGGGACTAGCGGTTACGAGCAGTACTTC
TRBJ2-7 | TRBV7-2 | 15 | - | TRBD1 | CASSLIRTGNYEQYF | TGTGCCAGCAGCTTAATTAGGACAGGGAATTACGAGCAGTACTTC